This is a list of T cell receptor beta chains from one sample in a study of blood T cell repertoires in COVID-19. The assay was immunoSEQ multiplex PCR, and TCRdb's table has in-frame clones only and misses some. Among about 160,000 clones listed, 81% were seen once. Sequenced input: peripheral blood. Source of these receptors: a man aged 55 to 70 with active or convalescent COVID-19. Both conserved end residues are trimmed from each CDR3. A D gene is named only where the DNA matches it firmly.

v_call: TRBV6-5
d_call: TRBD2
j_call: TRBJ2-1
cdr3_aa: ASRLAGGLEQF

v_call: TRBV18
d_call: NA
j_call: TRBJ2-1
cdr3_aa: ASSPGQGPAEQF

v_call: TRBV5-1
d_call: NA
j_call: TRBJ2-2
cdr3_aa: ASSSSQVPGELF

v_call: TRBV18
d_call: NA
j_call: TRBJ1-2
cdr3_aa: ASSPEQGWGYT

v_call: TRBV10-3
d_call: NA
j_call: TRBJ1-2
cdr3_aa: AISGSESYGYT

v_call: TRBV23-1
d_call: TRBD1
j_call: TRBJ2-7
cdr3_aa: ASSQFDRGQSYEQY

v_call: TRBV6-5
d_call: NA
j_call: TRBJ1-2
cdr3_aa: ATLPGGTDYGYT

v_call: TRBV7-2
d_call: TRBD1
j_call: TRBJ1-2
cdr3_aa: ASSLNRGQDGYT

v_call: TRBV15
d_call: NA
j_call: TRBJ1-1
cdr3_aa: ATSRGGVAEAF

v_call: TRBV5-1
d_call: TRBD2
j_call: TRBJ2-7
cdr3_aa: ASSEWTSEFYEQY

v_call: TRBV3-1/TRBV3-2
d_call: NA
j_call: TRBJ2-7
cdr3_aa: ASSQDLVLTGDYEQY

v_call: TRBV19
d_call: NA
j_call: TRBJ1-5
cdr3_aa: ASSSIDSSNQPQH

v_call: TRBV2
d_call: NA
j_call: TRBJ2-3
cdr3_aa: ASSVSFTDTQY

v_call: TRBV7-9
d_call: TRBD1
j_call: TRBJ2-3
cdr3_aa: ASSSQGIDTQY

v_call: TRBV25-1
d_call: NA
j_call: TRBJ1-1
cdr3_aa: ASSESAGLNTEAF

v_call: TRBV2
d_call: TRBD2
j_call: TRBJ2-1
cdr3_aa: ASSVTSGNEQF

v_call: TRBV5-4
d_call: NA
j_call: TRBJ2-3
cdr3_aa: ASSLRGMRATDTQY

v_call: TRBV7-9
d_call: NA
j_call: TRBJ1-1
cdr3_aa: ASSNRDTYTEAF

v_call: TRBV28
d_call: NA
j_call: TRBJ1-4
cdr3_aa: ASSLYSGSNEKLF

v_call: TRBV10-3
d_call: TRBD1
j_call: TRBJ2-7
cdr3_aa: AAGQGINEQY

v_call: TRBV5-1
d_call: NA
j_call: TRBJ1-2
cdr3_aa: ASSPGRGPYGYT

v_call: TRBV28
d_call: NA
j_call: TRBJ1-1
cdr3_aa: ASSYGGFSEAF

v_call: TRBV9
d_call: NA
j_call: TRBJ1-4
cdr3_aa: ASSARRTNEKLF

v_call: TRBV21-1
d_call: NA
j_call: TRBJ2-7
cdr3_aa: ASRVGDSSYEQY

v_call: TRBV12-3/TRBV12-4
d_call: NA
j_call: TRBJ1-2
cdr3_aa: ASSLPGNYGYT

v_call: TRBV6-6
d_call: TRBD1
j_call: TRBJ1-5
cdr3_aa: ASTDMGQGSNQPQH

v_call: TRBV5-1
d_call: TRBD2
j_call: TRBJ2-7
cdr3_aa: ASSLSGLAYEQY

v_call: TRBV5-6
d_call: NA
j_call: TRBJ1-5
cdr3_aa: ASSLFGGSNQPQH

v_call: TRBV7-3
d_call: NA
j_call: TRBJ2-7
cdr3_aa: ASSLTTDYEQY

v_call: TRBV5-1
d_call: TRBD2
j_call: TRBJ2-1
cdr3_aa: ASSLGSGGIEQF

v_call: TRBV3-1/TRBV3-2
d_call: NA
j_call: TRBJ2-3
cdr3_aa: ASSWWREDTQY

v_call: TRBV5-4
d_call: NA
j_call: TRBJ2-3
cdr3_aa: ASSRDSGDTQY

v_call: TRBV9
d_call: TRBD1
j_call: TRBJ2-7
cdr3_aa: ASSVSGGPYEQY

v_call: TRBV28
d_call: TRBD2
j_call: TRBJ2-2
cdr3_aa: ASRGGTYTGELF

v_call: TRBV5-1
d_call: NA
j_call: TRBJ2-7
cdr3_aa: ASSLAGRYEQY

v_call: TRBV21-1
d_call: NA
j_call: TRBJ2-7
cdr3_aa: APFRGSSYEQY

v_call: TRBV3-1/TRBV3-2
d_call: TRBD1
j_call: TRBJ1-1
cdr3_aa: ASSRRTGVSLKLF

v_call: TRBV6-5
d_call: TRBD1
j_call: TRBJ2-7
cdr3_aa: ASKPGQGTSYEQY

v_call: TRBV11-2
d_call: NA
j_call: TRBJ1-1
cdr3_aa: ASSYKQLNTEAF

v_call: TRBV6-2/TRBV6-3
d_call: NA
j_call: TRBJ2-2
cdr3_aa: ASSYGSGQTTGELF

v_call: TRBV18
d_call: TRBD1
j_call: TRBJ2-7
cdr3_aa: ASPLTGKYEQY

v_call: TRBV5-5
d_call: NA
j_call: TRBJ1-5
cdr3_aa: ASSLEGGDQPQH

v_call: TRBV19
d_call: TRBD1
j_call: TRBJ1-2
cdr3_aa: ASSEQGVVGYT

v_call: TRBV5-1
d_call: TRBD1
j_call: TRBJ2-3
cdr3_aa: ASSSTGGLADTQY

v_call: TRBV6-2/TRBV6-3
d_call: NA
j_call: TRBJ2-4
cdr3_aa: ASSYVGGNIQY

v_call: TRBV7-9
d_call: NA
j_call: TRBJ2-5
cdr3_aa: ASSFFQGPQETQY

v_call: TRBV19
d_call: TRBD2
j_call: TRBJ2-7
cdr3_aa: ASSRGLAGPTYEQY

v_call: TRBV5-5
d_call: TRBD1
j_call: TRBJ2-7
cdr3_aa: ASSLEGQGGREQY

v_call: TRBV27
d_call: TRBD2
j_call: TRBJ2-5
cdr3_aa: ASSGPAGGKDGETQY

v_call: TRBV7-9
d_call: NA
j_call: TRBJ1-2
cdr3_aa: ASSFVDGYT

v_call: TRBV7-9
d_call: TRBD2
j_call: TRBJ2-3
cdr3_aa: ASSPTSGASTDTQY

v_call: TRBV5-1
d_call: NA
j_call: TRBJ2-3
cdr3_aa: ASSRGGQGTDTQY

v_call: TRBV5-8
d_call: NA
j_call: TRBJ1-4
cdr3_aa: ASSKQVATNEKLF